The 20 T cell receptor beta chains below come from one sample, sequenced in a study of blood T cell repertoires in COVID-19. The data were produced by immunoSEQ multiplex PCR, yet TCRdb's version contains in-frame clones alone and is incomplete. The sample contains about 480,000 clones, roughly nine tenths of which appear only once. Sequencing was carried out using PBMCs or T cells enriched from blood (not recorded which). The source is a woman in her fifties or sixties who had recovered from COVID-19.

This chain links TRBV2 with TRBJ2-3, with TRBD1 matching 8 bases. The V segment lost 6 bases and the J segment 9 bases; nucleotides outside the gene matches: 17. The CDR3 is made up of 16 amino acids. The germline CDR1 and CDR2 sequences are SNHLY and FYNNEI. The CDR3 DNA reads TGTGCCAGCAGCCCGGGACAGGTAAAAATGTCCCTGACGCAGTATTTT. Its protein product is CASSPGQVKMSLTQYF.

The V and J genes are TRBV7-2 and TRBJ2-2; 9 nucleotides agree with TRBD2. V shed 2 bases, J shed 1 base, and the junction held 5 bases outside the gene matches. Per germline, CDR1 SGHTA and CDR2 FQGNSA. This CDR3 has 17 amino acids. CDR3 in amino acids: CASSLLSGGLNTGELFF. CDR3 bases: TGTGCCAGCAGCTTATTGAGCGGGGGGTTGAACACCGGGGAGCTGTTTTTT.

CDR3 sequence (DNA): TGTGCCATCAGTCCCGGGGGACAGAGACTCACAGATACGCAGTATTTT. As protein: CAISPGGQRLTDTQYF. The chain uses TRBV10-3 and TRBJ2-3; a weak D match, TRBD1 (7 bases). Trimming removed 5 bases at V and 2 bases at J, with 17 bases between. CDR3 size: 16 residues. Per the germline V gene, CDR1 is ENHRY and CDR2 is SYGVKD.

The chain combines TRBV29-1 with TRBJ1-2, with TRBD1 matching 8 bases. The CDR3 has 14 amino acids. Trimming at V came to 5 bases and at J to 0 bases, leaving 5 bases not matched to a gene. The V gene's germline CDR1 is SQVTM and CDR2 ANQGSEA. CDR3: CSVHDRGPNYGYTF. DNA for the CDR3: TGCAGCGTTCACGACAGGGGCCCTAACTATGGCTACACCTTC.

CDR3 nucleotides: TGTGCCAGCAGCTGGGGGGGCGGTAGGACATACAATGAGCAGTTCTTC. Translated, it gives CASSWGGGRTYNEQFF. The V and J genes are TRBV7-9 and TRBJ2-1; maybe TRBD2 (7 bases). The CDR3 loop spans 16 amino acids. CDR1 and CDR2 (germline): SEHNR, FQNEAQ (reference sequence). The V and J ends lost 4 bases and 4 bases respectively, with 17 bases between them. Using reference TRBV7-9 and TRBJ2-1 for the parts outside the CDR3, the full variable domain is DTGVSQNPRHKITKRGQNVTFRCDPISEHNRLYWYRQTLGQGPEFLTYFQNEAQLEKSRLLSDRFSAERPKGSFSTLEIQRTEQGDSAMYLCASSWGGGRTYNEQFFGPGTRLTVL.

The CDR3 is CASSWTGGHEKLFF. The CDR3 DNA follows: TGCGCCAGCAGCTGGACAGGGGGACATGAAAAACTGTTTTTT. This chain connects TRBV5-1 to TRBJ1-4; 10 bases line up with TRBD1. With V trimmed by 3 bases and J by 6 bases, 2 bases remained unmatched. The CDR3 is 14 amino acids. Germline CDR1 reads SGHRS; CDR2 reads YFSETQ.

The chain has TRBV5-1 and TRBJ2-3; possible D gene TRBD2, 5 bases. V was shortened by 4 bases and J by 5 bases, with 14 bases between the two germline ends. This CDR3 comprises 14 residues. CDR1 is SGHRS, CDR2 YFSETQ, per germline. The CDR3 bases are TGCGCCAGCAGCGCGGACCCCCGGGAAGATACGCAGTATTTT. Amino acids: CASSADPREDTQYF.

CDR3 coding DNA: TGTGCCAGCAGTGACTCTGGGGACAGGTTCTATTACGAGCAGTACGTC. This translates into CASSDSGDRFYYEQYV. The genes are TRBV6-4 and TRBJ2-7; 8 nucleotides line up with TRBD1. V lost 0 bases and J lost 4; bases outside the gene matches: 8. This CDR3 spans 16 amino acids. Per germline, CDR1 MRHNA and CDR2 SNTAGT.

The V call is TRBV12-3 or TRBV12-4, the J call TRBJ2-1; 10 bases map to TRBD1. Germline trimming cut 1 base from V and 15 bases from J; bases unmatched to any gene: 0. This CDR3 is 11 amino acids long. The CDR3 spells CASSLGTGGFF. The CDR3 DNA is TGTGCCAGCAGTTTAGGGACAGGGGGGTTCTTC.

This clone was counted between two and nine times. The chain employs TRBV7-9 and TRBJ2-3, with D possibly being TRBD1 (6 bases). Per the germline V gene, CDR1 is SEHNR and CDR2 is FQNEAQ (reference sequence). Trimming removed 0 bases from V and 3 bases from J, with 10 bases in between. CDR3 length: 15 amino acids. CDR3 region: CASSLATGWTDTQYF. The CDR3 DNA follows: TGTGCCAGCAGCTTAGCAACAGGGTGGACAGATACGCAGTATTTT. Full variable domain (remainder filled in from reference TRBV7-9 and TRBJ2-3): DTGVSQNPRHKITKRGQNVTFRCDPISEHNRLYWYRQTLGQGPEFLTYFQNEAQLEKSRLLSDRFSAERPKGSFSTLEIQRTEQGDSAMYLCASSLATGWTDTQYFGPGTRLTVL.

The chain employs TRBV5-1 and TRBJ1-5; 7 nucleotides match TRBD1. This CDR3 region has 15 residues. V lost 4 bases, J lost 0 bases, and 4 bases stayed unmatched. CDR1 and CDR2 (germline): SGHRS, YFSETQ. The CDR3 region has the DNA TGCGCCAGCAGCCCGGGGGACAGTAGCAATCAGCCCCAGCATTTT. Encoded protein: CASSPGDSSNQPQHF.

The chain employs TRBV29-1 and TRBJ2-5; 10 bases map to TRBD2. CDR3 length: 11 residues. Germline CDR1 and CDR2: SQVTM and ANQGSEA. V shed 7 bases and J 7 bases; nucleotides not matched to a gene: 3. The CDR3 region is CSGWTSGTQYF. The CDR3 coding sequence is TGCAGCGGATGGACTAGCGGGACCCAGTACTTC. Complete variable domain (other parts from reference TRBV29-1 and TRBJ2-5): SAVISQKPSRDICQRGTSLTIQCQVDSQVTMMFWYRQQPGQSLTLIATANQGSEATYESGFVIDKFPISRPNLTFSTLTVSNMSPEDSSIYLCSGWTSGTQYFGPGTRLLVL.

J is TRBJ1-5 and V is TRBV19, with 8 bases identical to TRBD1. V shed 5 bases, J shed 7 bases, and the junction held 10 bases outside the gene matches. Germline V gene lookup returns CDR1 LNHDA and CDR2 SQIVND (reference sequence). The CDR3 is 15 amino acids. In DNA form, the CDR3 reads TGTGCCAGTAGTTTACGGACAGGGCCCGGACAGCCCCAGCATTTT. Its translation is CASSLRTGPGQPQHF. Full variable domain (missing parts from reference TRBV19 and TRBJ1-5): DGGITQSPKYLFRKEGQNVTLSCEQNLNHDAMYWYRQDPGQGLRLIYYSQIVNDFQKGDIAEGYSVSREKKESFPLTVTSAQKNPTAFYLCASSLRTGPGQPQHFGDGTRLSIL.

The V gene is TRBV9, the J gene TRBJ1-4, with a tentative D call TRBD1 (5 bases). V lost 0 bases, J lost 7 bases, and 10 bases lay in between. CDR3 length: 14 amino acids. Germline loops: CDR1 SGDLS, CDR2 YYNGEE. CDR3 DNA sequence: TGTGCCAGCAGCGTAGAAGGGGCAGGTGAAAAACTGTTTTTT. The encoded protein is CASSVEGAGEKLFF.

V is TRBV6-1 and J is TRBJ1-5, with TRBD1 as a possible D gene (6 bases). Germline V gene lookup returns CDR1 MNHNS and CDR2 SASEGT. CDR3 length equals 16 residues. V was clipped by 3 bases and J by 2 bases, with 14 bases between them. CDR3 loop: CASSDLIGGGNQPQHF. The CDR3 DNA reads as TGTGCCAGCAGTGATCTTATAGGGGGGGGCAATCAGCCCCAGCATTTT.

The J gene is TRBJ1-4, the V gene TRBV6-1; TRBD1 aligns across 8 bases. CDR3 length equals 14 residues. Trimming cost V 3 bases and J 7 bases; bases outside gene matches: 4. Germline loops: CDR1 MNHNS, CDR2 SASEGT. DNA of the CDR3: TGTGCCAGCAGTGATACAGGGGGAACTGAAAAACTGTTTTTT. As protein: CASSDTGGTEKLFF.

This chain joins TRBV9 and TRBJ1-3; 8 bases align to TRBD1. V gave up 4 bases and J gave up 6 bases; unmatched junction bases: 12. Germline CDR1 SGDLS, CDR2 YYNGEE. The length of the CDR3 is 16 residues. Written as DNA, the CDR3 is TGTGCCAGCAGCCCTCAGGGGGCGCTTAGGGAAAACACCATATATTTT. Translating gives CASSPQGALRENTIYF.

The rearrangement uses TRBV29-1 and TRBJ2-2; TRBD2 matches at 7 bases. This CDR3 contains 13 residues. Germline V gene data show CDR1 as SQVTM and CDR2 as ANQGSEA. V shed 6 bases, J shed 1 base, and the junction held 2 bases outside the gene matches. The CDR3 nucleotides are TGCAGCGTGATAGCGGGGAACACCGGGGAGCTGTTTTTT. It encodes CSVIAGNTGELFF.

The chain has TRBV27 and TRBJ1-6; D may be TRBD1 (6 bases). V was pared by 2 bases and J by 0 bases, with 14 bases between. The V gene's germline CDR1 is MNHEY and CDR2 SMNVEV (reference sequence). The CDR3 is made up of 18 amino acids. In nucleotides, the CDR3 is TGTGCCAGCAGTTTAGGTGGGGGCCTCCGCTCCTATAATTCACCCCTCCACTTT. Protein product: CASSLGGGLRSYNSPLHF.

V usage is TRBV6-6 and J usage is TRBJ2-7, with 9 bases lining up with TRBD2. V lost 5 bases, J lost 0 bases, and 2 bases stayed unmatched. The germline CDR1 and CDR2 sequences are MNHNY and SVGAGI (reference sequence). The CDR3 is 14 residues long. The CDR3 here is CASSLAGSSYEQYV. The CDR3 nucleotides are TGTGCCAGCAGTCTAGCGGGGAGCTCCTACGAGCAGTACGTC.